This record covers a single T cell receptor (beta chain). A junction end diverges from the germline sequence, so it may reflect a read error. TCRbeta libraries were built with three rounds of nested PCR, modified from ARM-PCR. MiXCR was run by TCRdb on the multiplex PCR reads, yielding one entry per CDR3 protein. Of approximately 66,000 distinct CDR3 sequences in the sample, around two thirds were seen once. The source of the sample is a study of tumor and adjacent non-tumor tissue in lung cancer. This sample's RNA came from whole unsorted tissue. More than 3 cm separated this lung sample from the edge of the tumor. CDR1 is SGHAT, CDR2 FQDESV, per germline (reference sequence). The CDR3 runs 17 residues.

Sequencing used distant non-tumor lung tissue. The V gene is TRBV11-1, the J gene TRBJ2-2; 8 bases agree with TRBD1. This TCR came from a man in his 70s with non-small cell lung cancer. CDR3 in amino acids: CASSGRTGGGGSGQLFF. The CDR3 DNA follows: TGTGCCAGCAGCGGGCGCACAGGGGGAGGAGGCAGCGGGCAGCTGTTTTTT.